What follows describes a single T cell receptor beta chain. The sample comes from a study of cytomegalovirus exposure and HLA in healthy donors. The study ran its PCR with 60 Vbeta and 13 Jbeta primers. Assay: immunoSEQ multiplex PCR; the TCRdb copy retains only in-frame clones and omits some. This table has roughly 160,000 clones, more than 80% appearing once. V shed 4 bases, J shed 8 bases, and the junction held 15 bases outside the gene matches. The CDR3 is made up of 17 amino acids. Germline CDR1 is SGDLS and CDR2 is YYNGEE. The specimen was PBMCs. This receptor was identified in a woman aged 50 to 65 in good health and CMV-seronegative. V usage is TRBV9 and J usage is TRBJ2-1, with 10 bases identical to TRBD2. CDR3: CASSPPESGGAVDEQFF. In DNA, the CDR3 is TGTGCCAGCAGCCCCCCCGAAAGCGGGGGGGCAGTGGATGAGCAGTTCTTC.